The rows below give T cell receptor beta chains drawn from one sample of a study of cytomegalovirus exposure and HLA in healthy donors. Sequenced by immunoSEQ multiplex PCR; TCRdb stores in-frame clones only, minus some. The table includes about 130,000 clones, 60% to 75% detected once. The sequencing input was PBMCs. Receptors originate from a woman aged 45-65 years in good health and CMV-seropositive. CDR3s leave out the opening cysteine and the closing phenylalanine or tryptophan. Fields, in order: D gene, V gene, J gene, CDR3 protein. D genes are given only for firm matches.

>TRBD2|TRBV5-5|TRBJ2-2
ASSFSGGGTGELF
>TRBD2|TRBV6-7|TRBJ2-7
ASSQLAGGAEQY
>TRBD2|TRBV29-1|TRBJ2-7
SVRLAGGYEQY
>TRBD2|TRBV30|TRBJ2-3
AWRRGGLVDTQY
>TRBD2|TRBV18|TRBJ2-2
ASSPGLARAGELF
>TRBD1|TRBV4-2|TRBJ2-7
ASSRDRAPTYEQY
>.|TRBV15|TRBJ1-1
ATSLNNGLTEAF
>TRBD2|TRBV7-6|TRBJ2-5
ASSRLAGGLETQY
>.|TRBV6-5|TRBJ2-2
ASKEGNTGELF
>TRBD1|TRBV5-6|TRBJ1-4
ASSWTGEGEKLF
>TRBD1|TRBV15|TRBJ1-6
ATSRDRQGNSPLH
>TRBD1|TRBV7-9|TRBJ2-1
ASSLIRGLGQF
>TRBD1|TRBV19|TRBJ1-1
ASRPQGDTEAF
>TRBD1|TRBV7-9|TRBJ2-2
ASSPRDRGLPGELF
>.|TRBV7-8|TRBJ2-1
ASSYGFGGRNEQF